These 10 T cell receptor beta chains were all obtained from the same sample, sequenced in a study of T cell responses to AZD1222 COVID-19 vaccine. Data came from immunoSEQ multiplex PCR; TCRdb stores just in-frame clones and leaves some out. Of 85,000 to 110,000 clones in the sample, about nine tenths were seen once. The sequencing used peripheral blood, collected on day 0 of AZD1222 vaccination. These receptors all come from an adult in good health.

The chain joins TRBV7-3 to TRBJ2-1, with D possibly being TRBD1 (6 bases). V dropped 5 bases and J dropped 2 bases, with 10 bases sitting between them. The V gene's germline CDR1 is SGHTA and CDR2 FQGTGA. The CDR3 has 14 amino acids. The CDR3 DNA sequence: TGTGCCAGCAGCATCCAGGGGACCTACAATGAGCAGTTCTTC. Protein product: CASSIQGTYNEQFF.

The gene calls are TRBV4-1 and TRBJ1-1; no definite D call. The CDR3 has 13 amino acids. Germline V lookup: CDR1 MGHRA, CDR2 YSYEKL. V gave up 0 bases and J gave up 6 bases, with 8 bases separating them. The CDR3 reads CASSQDPGAEAFF. CDR3 DNA: TGCGCCAGCAGCCAAGATCCGGGCGCTGAAGCTTTCTTT.

The chain carries TRBV19 and TRBJ1-4; 9 bases map to TRBD1. After removal of 5 bases from V and 8 bases from J, the junction contained 6 bases not matched to a gene. This CDR3 contains 14 residues. CDR1 is LNHDA and CDR2 is SQIVND in the germline V gene (reference sequence). CDR3 coding DNA: TGTGCCAGTAGTCCGACAGGGGGAAGGGAAAAACTGTTTTTT. Translated: CASSPTGGREKLFF.

This clone was seen only once. This chain joins TRBV11-3 and TRBJ2-5; D uncertain. The ends were cut back, 4 bases at V and 4 bases at J, with 7 bases in the middle. The germline CDR1 and CDR2 sequences are SGHNT and YENEEA. This CDR3 has 12 residues. CDR3 coding DNA: TGTGCCAGCAGCTCGGAGCGAGAGACCCAGTACTTC. This sequence encodes CASSSERETQYF.

This clone is a singleton in its sample. DNA for the CDR3: TGTGCCAGCACCCAACTTGGGAACACTGAAGCTTTCTTT. Its translation is CASTQLGNTEAFF. The genes are TRBV6-5 and TRBJ1-1; unclear D gene. CDR3 length: 13 residues. From germline, CDR1 is MNHEY and CDR2 SVGAGI. Trimming removed 7 bases at V and 1 base at J, with 10 bases between.

This clone appeared a single time. V gene TRBV5-5 combines with J gene TRBJ2-2; 14 bases agree with TRBD2. Trimming removed 7 bases from V and 5 bases from J; junction bases left unmatched: 16. The CDR3 has 19 amino acids. Germline CDR1 SGHKS, CDR2 YYEKEE (reference sequence). CDR3 protein: CASLSEPGLAGAGTGELFF. The DNA for the CDR3 is TGTGCCAGCCTTTCAGAGCCGGGACTAGCGGGGGCTGGGACCGGGGAGCTGTTTTTT.

This clone has a handful of counts. The chain has TRBV5-1 and TRBJ2-5; possibly TRBD1 for D (5 bases). This CDR3 region has 15 residues. CDR1 and CDR2 (germline): SGHRS, YFSETQ. The V gene lost 4 bases and the J gene lost 2 bases, with 15 bases spanning the gap. The CDR3 DNA sequence: TGCGCCAGCAGCGGGCAGGGAATTGGGCAAGAGACCCAGTACTTC. Amino acids: CASSGQGIGQETQYF.

The chain uses TRBV3-1 (or the pseudogene TRBV3-2) and TRBJ1-6; D may be TRBD1 (5 bases). Germline V gives CDR1 LGHDT, CDR2 YNNKEL (reference sequence). Between the trimmed V and J ends, which lost 3 bases and 10 bases, there was a span of 10 bases. The length of the CDR3 is 13 residues. The CDR3: CASSQAGHSPLHF. The CDR3 DNA reads TGTGCCAGCAGCCAGGCAGGGCACTCACCCCTCCACTTT.

The CDR3 DNA follows: TGTGCCAGCAGCTTGTGGGGCCAGGGGCAAGCTTTCTTT. Its protein product is CASSLWGQGQAFF. The V and J genes are TRBV5-4 and TRBJ1-1; tentatively, D is TRBD1 (6 bases). CDR3 length: 13 residues. Trimming took off 1 base at V and 9 bases at J, with 13 bases between the two ends. The V gene's germline CDR1 is SGHNT and CDR2 YYREEE (reference sequence).

CDR3 region: CASSLSGEAFF. In nucleotides, the CDR3 is TGTGCCAGCAGCTTGTCGGGGGAAGCTTTCTTT. The V gene is TRBV11-2, the J gene TRBJ1-1; D is unresolved. With 3 bases removed from V and 8 bases from J, the gap between germline ends came to 7 bases. This CDR3 contains 11 residues. Germline CDR1 reads SGHAT; CDR2 reads FQNNGV.